A selection of T cell receptor beta chains follows, all from one sample in a study of CD8 T cells in ankylosing spondylitis. TCRdb itself ran the 5' RACE reads through MiXCR, one entry per CDR3 protein. The sample records under 850,000 distinct CDR3 sequences, 15% to 20% being singletons. Sequencing was performed on blood, either unsorted or a sorted T cell fraction (not recorded which). All receptors derive from a male donor with ankylosing spondylitis. Both conserved end residues are part of each CDR3. Fields, in order: CDR3 DNA, CDR3 protein, CDR3 length, D gene, clone size, V gene, J gene. D genes are given only for firm matches. Size is stated for part of the rows, as once, few or many counts, or as a class when the clone is expanded.

TGTGCCAGCAGCCAGATGACAGCGGTCATGAACACTGAAGCTTTCTTT	CASSQMTAVMNTEAFF	16	NA	few	TRBV7-8	TRBJ1-1
TGTGCCAGTAAAATTTCCGGGCTGCAGTCCGACGAGCAGTACTTC	CASKISGLQSDEQYF	15	NA	few	TRBV19	TRBJ2-7
TGCAGTGCCCCCCGGCGGAGGGAGCGGAACACTGAAGCTTTCTTT	CSAPRRRERNTEAFF	15	NA	NA	TRBV20-1	TRBJ1-1
TGCGCCAGCAGCCAAGTGTCAGGGGGAAACTATGGCTACACCTTC	CASSQVSGGNYGYTF	15	TRBD1	NA	TRBV4-1	TRBJ1-2
TGTGCCAGCAGCCCATCAAGGGGGGGGGCAATAGCTAGCAATGAGCAGTTCTTC	CASSPSRGGAIASNEQFF	18	NA	few	TRBV11-2	TRBJ2-1
TGCGCCAGCAGCTTTCATCCGGGCGGCGAGCAGTACTTC	CASSFHPGGEQYF	13	NA	few	TRBV5-1	TRBJ2-7
TGTGCCACTAGGGGCTTAGGCTATGGCTACACCTTC	CATRGLGYGYTF	12	NA	NA	TRBV12-3/TRBV12-4	TRBJ1-2
TGCGCCAGCAGCCACGGGACTAGCGGCTCCTACGAGCAGTACTTC	CASSHGTSGSYEQYF	15	TRBD2	few	TRBV5-1	TRBJ2-7
TGTGCCAGCACCAGGAAGGGTTGGGACACTGAAGCTTTCTTT	CASTRKGWDTEAFF	14	NA	few	TRBV6-2/TRBV6-3	TRBJ1-1
TGTGCCAGCAGCGCCCGGGACAGTCTGGTAGAGACCCAGTACTTC	CASSARDSLVETQYF	15	TRBD1	few	TRBV9	TRBJ2-5
TGCGCCAGCAGCCGCACCCTAGCGGGAGGCGGGACCGGGGAGCTGTTTTTT	CASSRTLAGGGTGELFF	17	TRBD2	NA	TRBV4-3	TRBJ2-2
TGTGCCAGCGGAAACAGGGGGCAGGAGACCCAGTACTTC	CASGNRGQETQYF	13	TRBD1	few	TRBV7-2	TRBJ2-5
TGCGCCAGCAGCGCCGGGCAGGCCGACTACAATGAGCAGTTCTTC	CASSAGQADYNEQFF	15	NA	few	TRBV4-3	TRBJ2-1
TGTGCCAGCAGCTTAGATGAGACAGGGATCTACAATGAGCAGTTCTTC	CASSLDETGIYNEQFF	16	TRBD1	NA	TRBV11-2	TRBJ2-1
TGCGCCAGCAGCTTGAGGGACAACACTGAAGCTTTCTTT	CASSLRDNTEAFF	13	NA	few	TRBV5-1	TRBJ1-1
TGCGCCAGCAGGGGGCTGGGGACAGCTAACACTGAAGCTTTCTTT	CASRGLGTANTEAFF	15	TRBD1	NA	TRBV5-1	TRBJ1-1
TGTGCCAGCAGCTGGGGACAGAACACCGGGGAGCTGTTTTTT	CASSWGQNTGELFF	14	NA	NA	TRBV9	TRBJ2-2
TGTGCCAGCAGCCCCGCGGGGACAGCCACAGATACGCAGTATTTT	CASSPAGTATDTQYF	15	NA	few	TRBV6-4	TRBJ2-3
TGTGCCAGCACTGGGGCAGGGCCCTCCGGGGAGCTGTTTTTT	CASTGAGPSGELFF	14	NA	NA	TRBV12-3/TRBV12-4	TRBJ2-2
TGTGCCAGCGGGGGAACAGGCTCCGCTGGGGCCAACGTCCTGACTTTC	CASGGTGSAGANVLTF	16	NA	NA	TRBV2	TRBJ2-6
TGCAGTGCTAGGGACACTGAAGCTTTCTTT	CSARDTEAFF	10	NA	many	TRBV20-1	TRBJ1-1
TGTGCCATCAGTACCGGGACAGGGAAGGCTTCTAACTATGGCTACACCTTC	CAISTGTGKASNYGYTF	17	TRBD1	NA	TRBV10-3	TRBJ1-2